The source of this T cell receptor beta chain is a study of technical replicates of blood from a few donors (dated by TCRdb to about 2017). Notes on this clone: This receptor's antigen is unknown. One base away there is no much larger clone; base qualities are not given.

Libraries were constructed by the immunoSEQ multiplex PCR assay. The table was pulled from immuneACCESS by TCRdb, which kept in-frame rearrangements only. Such tables lose some clones; where checked, under half of the loss comes from unresolved V genes, and the rest has no known cause. The sample records about 70,000 clones, around 97% of which are singletons. The ten largest clones capture approximately 0.2% of the sample. Material for sequencing was T cells isolated from PBMCs. The clonotype was recovered from a human donor in good health.

The CDR3 reads as follows: CASSPRDRITEAFF. At the DNA level, the sequence is TGTGCCAGCAGTCCGAGAGACAGAATCACTGAAGCTTTCTTT. The sequence joins TRBV2 to TRBJ1-1; perhaps TRBD1 is the D gene, with 5 bases matching. The CDR3 contains 14 residues, cysteine and phenylalanine counted. Kept here is only the CDR3 DNA, which spans 42 bases and is read in frame from base 1. V loses 5 bases of germline sequence and J loses 4 bases, and the interval between the two ends is 14 bases. CDR1 and CDR2 are read off the germline V gene as SNHLY and FYNNEI. With the rest looked up from the reference TRBV2 and TRBJ1-1 genes rather than sequenced, the full variable domain is EPEVTQTPSHQVTQMGQEVILRCVPISNHLYFYWYRQILGQKVEFLVSFYNNEISEKSEIFDDQFSVERPDGSNFTLKIRSTKLEDSAMYFCASSPRDRITEAFFGQGTRLTVV.